This T cell receptor beta chain appears in the sequencing data of a study of shared clonotypes between healthy human individuals. The overall study: A couple of women and a few men aged 18 to 49 made up the donors. General observations from the study: Richness estimates generally favored naive over memory subsets. The study found roughly 5% of naive CD4 clonotypes shared across a few donors.

Germline lookup yields CDR1 SGHVS and CDR2 FQNEAQ. V lost 3 bases to trimming and J lost 7 bases, with 15 bases between them. The CDR3 runs to 15 residues. Naive CD8 cells lacked CD45RO, underwent positive selection for CCR7 and left out terminally differentiated effector memory CD45RA+ cells. The assay used deep level. TCRdb's table, derived via immunoSEQ multiplex PCR, lists solely in-frame clones and lacks some. Of about 1,900,000 clones in the sample, approximately 95% are singletons; the top ten hold 1.2%. Details on this clone: Antigen unknown.

The TCR originated in a man aged 18 to 35 in good health. This sequence joins TRBV7-8 and TRBJ2-2, with D unclear. The sequenced sample consisted of naive CD8+ T cells sorted from blood. The CDR3 spells CASSFLTSGGGELFF. In DNA, the CDR3 is TGTGCCAGCAGCTTTTTGACCTCGGGCGGCGGGGAGCTGTTTTTT.